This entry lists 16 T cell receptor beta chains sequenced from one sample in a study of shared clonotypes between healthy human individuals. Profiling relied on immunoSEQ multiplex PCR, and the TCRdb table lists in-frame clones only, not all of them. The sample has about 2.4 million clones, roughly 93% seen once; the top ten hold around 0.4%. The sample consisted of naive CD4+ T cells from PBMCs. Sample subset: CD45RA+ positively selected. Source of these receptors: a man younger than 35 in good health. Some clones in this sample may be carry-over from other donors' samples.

The CDR3 is CASRNEGSRNYGYTF. CDR3 coding DNA: TGTGCCAGCAGAAACGAGGGTTCCCGGAATTATGGCTACACCTTC. The chain couples TRBV7-3 to TRBJ1-2, with unresolved D. The CDR3 covers 15 residues. Trimming left V 6 bases short and J 5 bases short, with 19 bases between. Germline V gene sequence: CDR1 SGHTA, CDR2 FQGTGA.

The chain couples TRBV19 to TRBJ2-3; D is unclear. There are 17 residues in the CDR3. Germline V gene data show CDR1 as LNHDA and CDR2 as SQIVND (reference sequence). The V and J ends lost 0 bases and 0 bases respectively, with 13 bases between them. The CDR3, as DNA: TGTGCCAGTAGTATAGATCTTCTGGCAGGCAGCACAGATACGCAGTATTTT. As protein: CASSIDLLAGSTDTQYF. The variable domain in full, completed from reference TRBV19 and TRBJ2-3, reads DGGITQSPKYLFRKEGQNVTLSCEQNLNHDAMYWYRQDPGQGLRLIYYSQIVNDFQKGDIAEGYSVSREKKESFPLTVTSAQKNPTAFYLCASSIDLLAGSTDTQYFGPGTRLTVL.

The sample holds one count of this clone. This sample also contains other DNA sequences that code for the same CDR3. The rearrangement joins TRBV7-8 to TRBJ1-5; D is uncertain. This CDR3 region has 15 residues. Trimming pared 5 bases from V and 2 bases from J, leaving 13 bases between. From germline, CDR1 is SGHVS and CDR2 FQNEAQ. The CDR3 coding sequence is TGTGCCAGCAGCCCTAGCCGCGGGGGCAATCAGCCCCAGCATTTT. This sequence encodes CASSPSRGGNQPQHF.

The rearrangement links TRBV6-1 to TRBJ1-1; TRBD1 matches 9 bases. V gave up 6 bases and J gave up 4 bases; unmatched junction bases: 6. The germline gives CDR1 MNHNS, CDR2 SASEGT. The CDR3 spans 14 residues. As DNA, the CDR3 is TGTGCCAGCAGGCCGGACAGGGGTTCCACTGAAGCTTTCTTT. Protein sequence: CASRPDRGSTEAFF.

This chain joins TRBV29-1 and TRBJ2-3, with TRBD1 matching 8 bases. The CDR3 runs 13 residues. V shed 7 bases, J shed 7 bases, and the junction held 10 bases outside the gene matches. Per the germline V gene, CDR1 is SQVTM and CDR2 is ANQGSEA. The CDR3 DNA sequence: TGCAGCGGTGCCGACAGGGGCCTGAATACGCAGTATTTT. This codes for CSGADRGLNTQYF.

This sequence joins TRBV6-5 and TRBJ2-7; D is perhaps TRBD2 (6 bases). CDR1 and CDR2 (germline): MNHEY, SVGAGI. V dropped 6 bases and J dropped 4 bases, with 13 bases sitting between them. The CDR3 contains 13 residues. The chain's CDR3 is CASSERDLYEQYF. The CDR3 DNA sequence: TGTGCCAGCAGCGAACGGGACTTATACGAGCAGTACTTC.

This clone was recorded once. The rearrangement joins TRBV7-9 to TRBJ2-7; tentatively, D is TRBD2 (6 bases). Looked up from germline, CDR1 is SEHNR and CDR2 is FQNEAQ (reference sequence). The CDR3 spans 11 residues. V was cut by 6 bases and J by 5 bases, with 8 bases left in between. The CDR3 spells CASREGNEQYF. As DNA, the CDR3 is TGTGCCAGCAGGGAGGGTAACGAGCAGTACTTC.

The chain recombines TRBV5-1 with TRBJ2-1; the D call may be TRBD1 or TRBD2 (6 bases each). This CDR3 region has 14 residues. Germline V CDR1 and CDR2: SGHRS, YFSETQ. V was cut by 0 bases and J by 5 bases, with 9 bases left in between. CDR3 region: CASSLGGAHNEQFF. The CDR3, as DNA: TGCGCCAGCAGCTTGGGGGGGGCTCACAATGAGCAGTTCTTC.

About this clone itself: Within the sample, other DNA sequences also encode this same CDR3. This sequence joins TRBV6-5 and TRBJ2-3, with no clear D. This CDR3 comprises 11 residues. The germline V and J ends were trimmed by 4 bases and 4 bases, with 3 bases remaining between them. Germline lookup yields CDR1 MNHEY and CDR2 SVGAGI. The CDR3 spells CASSFADTQYF. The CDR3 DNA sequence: TGTGCCAGCAGTTTTGCAGATACGCAGTATTTT.

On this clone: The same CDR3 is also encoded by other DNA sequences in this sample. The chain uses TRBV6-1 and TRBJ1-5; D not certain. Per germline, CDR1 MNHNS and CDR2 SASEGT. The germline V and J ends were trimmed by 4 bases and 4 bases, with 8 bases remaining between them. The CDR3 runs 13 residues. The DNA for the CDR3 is TGTGCCAGCAGTGGGACGGTGAATCAGCCCCAGCATTTT. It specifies CASSGTVNQPQHF.

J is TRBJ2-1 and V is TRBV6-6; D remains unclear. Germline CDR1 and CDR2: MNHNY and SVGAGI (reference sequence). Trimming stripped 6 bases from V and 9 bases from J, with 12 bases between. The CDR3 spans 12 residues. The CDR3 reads CASSPGRLEQFF. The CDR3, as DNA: TGTGCCAGCAGCCCGGGCCGCCTTGAGCAGTTCTTC.

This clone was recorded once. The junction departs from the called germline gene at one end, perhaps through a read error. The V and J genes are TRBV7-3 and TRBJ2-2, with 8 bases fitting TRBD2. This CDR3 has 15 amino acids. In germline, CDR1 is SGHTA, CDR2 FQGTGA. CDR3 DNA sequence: TGTGCCAGCAGTTTAAGCGGGAGAGGCGCCGGGGAGCTGTTTTTT. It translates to CASSLSGRGAGELFF.

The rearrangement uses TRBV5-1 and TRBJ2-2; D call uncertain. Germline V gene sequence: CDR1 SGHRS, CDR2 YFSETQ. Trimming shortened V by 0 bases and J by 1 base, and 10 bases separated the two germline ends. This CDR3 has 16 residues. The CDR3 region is CASSLGVRKNTGELFF. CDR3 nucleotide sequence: TGCGCCAGCAGCTTGGGAGTCAGGAAGAACACCGGGGAGCTGTTTTTT.

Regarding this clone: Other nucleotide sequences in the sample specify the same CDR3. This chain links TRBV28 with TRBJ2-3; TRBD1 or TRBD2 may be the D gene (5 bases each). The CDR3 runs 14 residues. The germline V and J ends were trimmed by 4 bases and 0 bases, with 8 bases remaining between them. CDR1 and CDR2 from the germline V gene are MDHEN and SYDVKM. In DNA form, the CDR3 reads TGTGCCAGCAGTTATGGGGGAAGCACAGATACGCAGTATTTT. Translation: CASSYGGSTDTQYF.

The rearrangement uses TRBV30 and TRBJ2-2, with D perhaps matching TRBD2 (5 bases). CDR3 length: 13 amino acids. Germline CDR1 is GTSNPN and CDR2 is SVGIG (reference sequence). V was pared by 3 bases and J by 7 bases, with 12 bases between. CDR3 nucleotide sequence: TGTGCCTGGAGCGGCATTCGGGGCGGGGAGCTGTTTTTT. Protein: CAWSGIRGGELFF. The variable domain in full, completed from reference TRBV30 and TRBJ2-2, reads SQTIHQWPATLVQPVGSPLSLECTVEGTSNPNLYWYRQAAGRGLQLLFYSVGIGQISSEVPQNLSASRPQDRQFILSSKKLLLSDSGFYLCAWSGIRGGELFFGEGSRLTVL.

The CDR3 reads CASTPRSIYNEQFF. Written as DNA, the CDR3 is TGTGCCAGTACCCCAAGGTCCATATACAATGAGCAGTTCTTC. The chain links TRBV19 to TRBJ2-1; D not certain. Germline V gene data show CDR1 as LNHDA and CDR2 as SQIVND (reference sequence). Deletions cut 7 bases from V and 4 bases from J, with 14 bases between. The CDR3 spans 14 residues.